The rows below give T cell receptor beta chains drawn from one sample of a study of T cell repertoires in cytomegalovirus infection. One entry per CDR3 protein, called by TCRdb with MiXCR from the reads. The sample carries around 130,000 distinct CDR3 sequences, more than 7% recorded once. Sequencing used PBMCs. The receptors shown here come from a human donor in good health (CMV status not recorded). Some clones in this sample may be carry-over from other donors' samples. Each CDR3 is given with its conserved first and last residue. The D gene is left open where the match is weak. Clone size is shown for a subset of rows, as once, few, many or a class of expanded clone.

>-|TRBV5-4|TRBJ2-5|few
CASSPRLGPEETQYF
TGTGCCAGCAGCCCCAGACTTGGCCCTGAAGAGACCCAGTACTTC
>TRBD2|TRBV29-1|TRBJ2-1|-
CSVGGGGSYNEQFF
TGCAGCGTTGGGGGCGGGGGCTCCTACAATGAGCAGTTCTTC
>TRBD1|TRBV7-2|TRBJ1-6|many
CASSLRQGNSPLHF
TGTGCCAGCAGCTTGCGACAGGGTAATTCACCCCTCCACTTT
>TRBD2|TRBV19|TRBJ2-1|many
CASSMGRGLYNEQFF
TGTGCCAGTAGTATGGGGAGGGGACTCTACAATGAGCAGTTCTTC
>-|TRBV6-2/TRBV6-3|TRBJ1-1|many
CASSNPVAEAFF
TGTGCCAGCAGCAACCCCGTGGCCGAAGCTTTCTTT
>TRBD1|TRBV28|TRBJ2-7|many
CASTPRTGMSYEQYF
TGTGCCAGCACCCCCCGGACAGGGATGTCATACGAGCAGTACTTC
>TRBD2|TRBV9|TRBJ2-1|many
CASSVGGGRLTYNEQFF
TGTGCCAGCAGCGTCGGGGGAGGGAGGTTAACCTACAATGAGCAGTTCTTC
>-|TRBV7-3|TRBJ2-1|-
CASSLMADYNEQFF
TGTGCCAGCAGCTTAATGGCTGACTACAATGAGCAGTTCTTC
>-|TRBV12-3/TRBV12-4|TRBJ1-2|many
CASSLQGRGYGYTF
TGTGCCAGCAGTTTACAAGGGAGAGGGTATGGCTACACCTTC
>TRBD1|TRBV7-9|TRBJ1-2|many
CASSPGQGTSGYTF
TGTGCCAGCAGCCCGGGACAGGGGACGTCGGGCTACACCTTC
>-|TRBV6-5|TRBJ2-6|many
CASSSSGFSSGANVLTF
TGTGCCAGCAGTTCGAGCGGATTTAGCTCTGGGGCCAACGTCCTGACTTTC
>-|TRBV20-1|TRBJ1-3|-
CSARDWVNTIYF
TGCAGTGCTAGAGATTGGGTGAACACCATATATTTT
>-|TRBV5-1|TRBJ1-2|-
CASSLGTESYGYTF
TGCGCCAGCAGCTTAGGGACGGAGAGCTATGGCTACACCTTC
>TRBD2|TRBV12-3/TRBV12-4|TRBJ2-1|many
CASSSEPGLSYNEQFF
TGTGCCAGCAGTTCAGAACCGGGACTATCCTACAATGAGCAGTTCTTC
>TRBD2|TRBV4-1|TRBJ2-3|-
CASSQDEEGRGVFLLTDTQYF
TGCGCCAGCAGCCAAGATGAGGAGGGGCGGGGGGTCTTCTTGCTCACAGATACGCAGTATTTT
>-|TRBV7-6|TRBJ2-3|-
CASSLTPGLYTDTQYF
TGTGCCAGCAGCTTAACCCCCGGACTTTACACAGATACGCAGTATTTT
>-|TRBV28|TRBJ1-1|many
CASRPGVSGDTEAFF
TGTGCCAGCAGGCCGGGGGTAAGTGGTGACACTGAAGCTTTCTTT
>-|TRBV20-1|TRBJ2-7|many
CSAVSGAEQYF
TGCAGTGCAGTCTCTGGGGCCGAGCAGTACTTC
>TRBD1|TRBV7-8|TRBJ2-3|many
CASSRRPGQVFKDTQYF
TGTGCCAGCAGCCGCCGCCCGGGACAGGTTTTTAAAGATACGCAGTATTTT
>TRBD1|TRBV2|TRBJ2-3|many
CASSPRTGPQYF
TGTGCCAGCAGCCCGCGGACAGGGCCGCAGTATTTT